What follows are 11 T cell receptor beta chains derived from one specimen sequenced in a study of shared clonotypes between healthy human individuals. Repertoires were generated with immunoSEQ multiplex PCR, while TCRdb's copy carries only in-frame clones and drops some. The data contain about 1.5 million clones, 95% to 99% of them seen just once; the ten biggest clones take up about 0.45%. Sequences were obtained from naive CD4+ T cells sorted from blood. Subset described: CD45RA+ positively selected. The receptors come from a man younger than 45 in good health.

The gene calls are TRBV18 and TRBJ1-5; D is uncertain. CDR3 length: 16 residues. The germline CDR1 and CDR2 sequences are KGHSH and LQKENI. The germline V and J ends were trimmed by 3 bases and 0 bases, with 12 bases remaining between them. The CDR3 DNA reads TGTGCCAGCTCACCCGAATGGGGAGATAGCAATCAGCCCCAGCATTTT. Translation: CASSPEWGDSNQPQHF.

The chain employs TRBV5-5 and TRBJ2-5; possibly TRBD1 for D (5 bases). With 6 bases removed from V and 2 bases from J, the gap between germline ends came to 11 bases. The CDR3 sequence is 13 residues long. Germline lookup yields CDR1 SGHKS and CDR2 YYEKEE (reference sequence). The CDR3 DNA is TGTGCCAGCACTACTGACAGACAAGAGACCCAGTACTTC. This codes for CASTTDRQETQYF.

This clone was seen just once. The same CDR3 is also encoded by other DNA sequences in this sample. The chain carries TRBV19 and TRBJ1-4; D is undetermined. Germline V gene lookup returns CDR1 LNHDA and CDR2 SQIVND (reference sequence). V was pared by 2 bases and J by 6 bases, with 4 bases between. The CDR3 has 12 residues. The CDR3 here is CASSIRDEKLFF. In DNA form, the CDR3 reads TGTGCCAGTAGTATACGGGATGAAAAACTGTTTTTT.

This sequence joins TRBV28 and TRBJ2-1; 8 nucleotides align to TRBD2. Germline assignment: CDR1 MDHEN and CDR2 SYDVKM. This CDR3 has 16 amino acids. The ends lost 3 bases at V and 4 bases at J; junction bases unmatched: 8. The CDR3, as DNA: TGTGCCAGCAGTTTGGCAGGACTAGCCGATTACAATGAGCAGTTCTTC. This gives the protein CASSLAGLADYNEQFF. The whole variable domain, remainder taken from reference TRBV28 and TRBJ2-1, is DVKVTQSSRYLVKRTGEKVFLECVQDMDHENMFWYRQDPGLGLRLIYFSYDVKMKEKGDIPEGYSVSREKKERFSLILESASTNQTSMYLCASSLAGLADYNEQFFGPGTRLTVL.

The genes are TRBV18 and TRBJ1-1, with D tentatively TRBD1 (6 bases). This CDR3 region has 15 residues. The germline V gene encodes CDR1 KGHSH and CDR2 LQKENI. Trimming stripped 6 bases from V and 3 bases from J, with 17 bases between. The CDR3 bases are TGTGCCAGCTCCCCTCGTCCAGGGGAGGACACTGAAGCTTTCTTT. This encodes CASSPRPGEDTEAFF.

The chain recombines TRBV5-8 with TRBJ1-3, with 9 nucleotides matching TRBD1. Germline values: CDR1 SGHTS, CDR2 YDEGEE. This CDR3 is 14 amino acids long. Trimming removed 3 bases from V and 5 bases from J; junction bases left unmatched: 3. As DNA, the CDR3 is TGTGCCAGCAGCTCGGGACAGGGAAGAAACACCATATATTTT. This gives the protein CASSSGQGRNTIYF.

The CDR3 here is CASSVKVNDEQYF. The CDR3 nucleotides are TGTGCCAGCAGCGTAAAAGTGAACGACGAGCAGTACTTC. The J gene is TRBJ2-7, the V gene TRBV9; no definite D call. The CDR3 runs to 13 residues. CDR1 is SGDLS and CDR2 is YYNGEE in the germline V gene. Trimming cost V 1 base and J 5 bases, with 10 bases left between them.

The chain uses TRBV5-6 and TRBJ1-4, with D hard to call. V lost 1 base and J 0 bases, leaving 10 bases between the germline ends. The CDR3 totals 16 residues. Germline values: CDR1 SGHDT, CDR2 YYEEEE. CDR3 in amino acids: CASSLSVRSTNEKLFF. CDR3 coding DNA: TGTGCCAGCAGCTTGTCTGTCCGATCAACTAATGAAAAACTGTTTTTT.

The chain has TRBV7-9 and TRBJ1-4; 7 bases align to TRBD1. Germline V gives CDR1 SEHNR, CDR2 FQNEAQ (reference sequence). The length of the CDR3 is 15 residues. V gave up 2 bases and J gave up 8 bases; unmatched junction bases: 8. CDR3 sequence reads: CASSLMPGGTEKLFF. CDR3 coding DNA: TGTGCCAGCAGCTTAATGCCAGGGGGAACAGAAAAACTGTTTTTT.

The chain links TRBV18 to TRBJ2-7; D gene unclear. The CDR3 contains 15 residues. V shed 4 bases and J shed 7 bases, with 20 bases lying between them. Germline V gives CDR1 KGHSH, CDR2 LQKENI. This chain's CDR3 is CASSQSGVSRMEQYF. CDR3 nucleotide sequence: TGTGCCAGCTCACAATCCGGAGTCTCTCGGATGGAGCAGTACTTC.

This chain links TRBV28 with TRBJ1-4, with TRBD1 matching 8 bases. The CDR3 spans 16 residues. CDR1 is MDHEN and CDR2 is SYDVKM in the germline V gene. J lost 7 bases, V lost 5 bases, and 12 bases had no gene match. The CDR3 sequence: CASSGGRGQAGEKLFF. The CDR3 DNA follows: TGTGCCAGCAGTGGCGGCAGGGGGCAAGCTGGTGAAAAACTGTTTTTT. Complete variable domain (other parts from reference TRBV28 and TRBJ1-4): DVKVTQSSRYLVKRTGEKVFLECVQDMDHENMFWYRQDPGLGLRLIYFSYDVKMKEKGDIPEGYSVSREKKERFSLILESASTNQTSMYLCASSGGRGQAGEKLFFGSGTQLSVL.